The entry below describes one T cell receptor (beta chain). Its antigen is not known. These data are taken from a study of Tregs in tolerant kidney transplant recipients. General observations from the study: This study did not directly address biological reproducibility. Changing PCR primers prevented nucleotide comparison between some patients' samples. Donor-specific Treg expansion exceeded global Treg expansion in tolerant patients, suggesting antigen drive.

TCRdb's copy holds only in-frame clones and misses some; the assay was immunoSEQ multiplex PCR. The sample consists of around 70,000 clones, 80% to 95% of them appearing once. The CDR3 is 15 amino acids. The V gene end was trimmed by 2 bases and the J gene end by 5 bases; junction bases not matched to a gene: 7. The germline gives CDR1 MNHEY, CDR2 SMNVEV (reference sequence). CD4+CD25+CD127- Tregs, CD4+CD25- non-Tregs, CD4 and CD8 cells were sorted. The genes are TRBV27 and TRBJ2-7, with 9 bases matching TRBD1. The sequence was collected from a human donor who received a combined kidney and bone marrow transplant. The sample here was CD8+ T cells from blood, taken before the transplant. Written as DNA, the CDR3 is TGTGCCAGCAGTTTAATACAGGGGGCAATCCACGAGCAGTACTTC. This translates into CASSLIQGAIHEQYF.